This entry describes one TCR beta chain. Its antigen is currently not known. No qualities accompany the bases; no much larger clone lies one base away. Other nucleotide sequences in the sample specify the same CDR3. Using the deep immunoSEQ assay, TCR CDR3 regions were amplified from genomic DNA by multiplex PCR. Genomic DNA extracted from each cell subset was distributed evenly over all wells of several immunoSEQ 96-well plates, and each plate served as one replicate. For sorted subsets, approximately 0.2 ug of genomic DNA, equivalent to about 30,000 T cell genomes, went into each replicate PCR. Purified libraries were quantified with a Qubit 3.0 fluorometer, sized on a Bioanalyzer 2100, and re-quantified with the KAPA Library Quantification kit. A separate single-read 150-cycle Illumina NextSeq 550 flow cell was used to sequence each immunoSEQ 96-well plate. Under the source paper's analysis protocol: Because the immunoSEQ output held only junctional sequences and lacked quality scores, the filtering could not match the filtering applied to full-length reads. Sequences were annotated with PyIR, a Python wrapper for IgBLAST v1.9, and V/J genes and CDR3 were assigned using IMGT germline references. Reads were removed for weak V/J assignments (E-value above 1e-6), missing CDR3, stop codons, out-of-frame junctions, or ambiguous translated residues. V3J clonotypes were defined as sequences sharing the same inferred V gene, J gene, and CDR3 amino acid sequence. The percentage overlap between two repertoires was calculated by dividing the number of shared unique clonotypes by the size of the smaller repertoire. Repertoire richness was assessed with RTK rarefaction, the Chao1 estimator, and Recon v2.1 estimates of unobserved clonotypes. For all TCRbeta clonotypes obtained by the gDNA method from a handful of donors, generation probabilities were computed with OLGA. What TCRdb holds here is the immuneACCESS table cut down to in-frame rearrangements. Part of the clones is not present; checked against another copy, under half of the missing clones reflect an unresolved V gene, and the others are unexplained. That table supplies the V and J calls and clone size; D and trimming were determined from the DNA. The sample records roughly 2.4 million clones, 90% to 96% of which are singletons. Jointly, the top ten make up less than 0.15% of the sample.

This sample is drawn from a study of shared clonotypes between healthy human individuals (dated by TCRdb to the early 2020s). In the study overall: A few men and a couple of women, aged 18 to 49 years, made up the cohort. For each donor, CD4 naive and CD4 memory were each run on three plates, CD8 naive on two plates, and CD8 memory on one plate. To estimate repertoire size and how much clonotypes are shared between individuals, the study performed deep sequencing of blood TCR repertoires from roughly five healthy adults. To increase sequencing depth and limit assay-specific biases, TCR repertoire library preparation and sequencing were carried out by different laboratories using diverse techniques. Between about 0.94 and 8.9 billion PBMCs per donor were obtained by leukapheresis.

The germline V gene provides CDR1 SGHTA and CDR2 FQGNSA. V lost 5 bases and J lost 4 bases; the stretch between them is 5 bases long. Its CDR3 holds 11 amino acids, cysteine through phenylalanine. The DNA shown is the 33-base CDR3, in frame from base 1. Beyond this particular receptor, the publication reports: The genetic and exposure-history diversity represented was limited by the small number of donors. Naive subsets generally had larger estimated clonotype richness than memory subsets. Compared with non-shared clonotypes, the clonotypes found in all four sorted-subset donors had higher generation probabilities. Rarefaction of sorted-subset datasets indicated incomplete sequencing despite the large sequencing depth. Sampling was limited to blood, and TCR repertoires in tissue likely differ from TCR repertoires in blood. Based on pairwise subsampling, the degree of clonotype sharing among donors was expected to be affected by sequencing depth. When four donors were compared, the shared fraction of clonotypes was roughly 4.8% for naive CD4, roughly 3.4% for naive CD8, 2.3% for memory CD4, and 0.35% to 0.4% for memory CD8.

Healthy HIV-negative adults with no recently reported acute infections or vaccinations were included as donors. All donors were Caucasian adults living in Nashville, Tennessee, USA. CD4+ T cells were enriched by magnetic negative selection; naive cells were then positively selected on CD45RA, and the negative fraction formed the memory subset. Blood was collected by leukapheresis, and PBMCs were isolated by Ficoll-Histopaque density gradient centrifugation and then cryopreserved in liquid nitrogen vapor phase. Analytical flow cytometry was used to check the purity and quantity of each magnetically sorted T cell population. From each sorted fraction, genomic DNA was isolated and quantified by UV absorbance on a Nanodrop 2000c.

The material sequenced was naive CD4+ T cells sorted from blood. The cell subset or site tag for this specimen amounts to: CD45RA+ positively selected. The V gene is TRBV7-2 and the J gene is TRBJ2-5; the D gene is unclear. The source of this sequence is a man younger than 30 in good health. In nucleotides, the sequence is TGTGCCAGCAGCCCGCGAGAGACCCAGTACTTC. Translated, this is CASSPRETQYF. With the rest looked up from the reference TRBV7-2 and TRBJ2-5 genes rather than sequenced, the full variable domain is GAGVSQSPSNKVTEKGKDVELRCDPISGHTALYWYRQSLGQGLEFLIYFQGNSAPDKSGLPSDRFSAERTGGSVSTLTIQRTQQEDSAVYLCASSPRETQYFGPGTRLLVL.